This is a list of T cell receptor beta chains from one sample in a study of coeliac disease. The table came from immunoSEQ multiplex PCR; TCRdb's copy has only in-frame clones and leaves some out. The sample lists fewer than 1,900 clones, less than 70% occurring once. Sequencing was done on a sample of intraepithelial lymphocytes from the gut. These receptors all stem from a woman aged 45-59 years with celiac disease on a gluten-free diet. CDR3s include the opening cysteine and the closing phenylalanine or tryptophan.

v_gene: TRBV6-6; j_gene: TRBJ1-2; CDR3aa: CASSRTGVGLSYGYTF
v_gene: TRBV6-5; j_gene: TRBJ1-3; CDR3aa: CASRGTGAKGNTIYF
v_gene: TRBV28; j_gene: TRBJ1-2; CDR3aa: CASSFTGDSYGYTF
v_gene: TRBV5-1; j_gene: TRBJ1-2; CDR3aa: CASSPLTGVNDGYTF
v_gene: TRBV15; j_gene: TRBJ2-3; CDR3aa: CATSRDHGTQYF
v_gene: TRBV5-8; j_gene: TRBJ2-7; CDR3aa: CASSFGSSYEQYF
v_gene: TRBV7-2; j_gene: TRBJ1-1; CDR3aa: CASSLQLNTEAFF
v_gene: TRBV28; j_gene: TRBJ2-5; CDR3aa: CGSGRGTQYF
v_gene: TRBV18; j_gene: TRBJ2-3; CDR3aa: CASSPYRGTAPDTQYF
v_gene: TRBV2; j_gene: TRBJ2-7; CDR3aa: CASSVGTGWGYEQYF
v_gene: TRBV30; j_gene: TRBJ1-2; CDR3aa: CAWSGMGQGDDGYTF
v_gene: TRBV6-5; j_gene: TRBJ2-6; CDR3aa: CASSLTGSGANVLTF
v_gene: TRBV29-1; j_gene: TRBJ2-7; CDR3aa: CSATVASYEQYF
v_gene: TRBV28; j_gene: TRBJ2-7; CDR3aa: CASSSYYEQYF
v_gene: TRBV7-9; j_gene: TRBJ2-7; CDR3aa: CASSLREAYEQYF
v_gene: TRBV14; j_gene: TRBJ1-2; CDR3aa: CASSRLGGVYGYTF
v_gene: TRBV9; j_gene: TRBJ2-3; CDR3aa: CASSVELGTSGGSTDTQYF
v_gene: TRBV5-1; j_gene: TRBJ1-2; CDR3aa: CASSNDRGQNYGYTF
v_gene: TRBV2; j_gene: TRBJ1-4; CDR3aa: CASNPQGAANEKLFF
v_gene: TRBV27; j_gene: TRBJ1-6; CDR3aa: CASSLYRGPLHF
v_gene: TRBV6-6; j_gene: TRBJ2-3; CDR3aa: CASSRGLAGAQDTQYF
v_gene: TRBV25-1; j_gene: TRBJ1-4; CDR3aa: CASRQGVDEKLFF
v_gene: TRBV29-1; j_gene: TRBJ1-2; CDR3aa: CSVADSYGYTF
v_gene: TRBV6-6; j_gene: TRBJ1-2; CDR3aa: CASSQGQGASNYGYTF
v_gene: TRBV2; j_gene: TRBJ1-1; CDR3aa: CASSILNTEAFF
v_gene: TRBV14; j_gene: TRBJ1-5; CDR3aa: CASSPLGDSNQPQHF